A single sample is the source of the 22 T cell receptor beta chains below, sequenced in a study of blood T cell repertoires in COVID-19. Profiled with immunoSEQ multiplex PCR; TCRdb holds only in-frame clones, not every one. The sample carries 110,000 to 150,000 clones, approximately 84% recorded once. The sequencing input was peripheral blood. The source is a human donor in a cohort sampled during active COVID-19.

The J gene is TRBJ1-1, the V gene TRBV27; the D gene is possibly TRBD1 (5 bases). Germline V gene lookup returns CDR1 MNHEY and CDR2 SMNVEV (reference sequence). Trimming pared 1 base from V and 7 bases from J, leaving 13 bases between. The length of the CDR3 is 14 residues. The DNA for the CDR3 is TGTGCCAGCAGTTTATGGCACGATAGGGGTGAAGCTTTCTTT. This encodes CASSLWHDRGEAFF.

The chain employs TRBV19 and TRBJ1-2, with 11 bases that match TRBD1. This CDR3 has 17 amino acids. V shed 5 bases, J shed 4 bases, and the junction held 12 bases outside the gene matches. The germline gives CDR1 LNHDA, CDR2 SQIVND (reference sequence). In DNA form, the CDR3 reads TGTGCCAGTAGTCGTAGGACAGGGGGCGCGAATAGCTATGGCTACACCTTC. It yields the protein CASSRRTGGANSYGYTF.

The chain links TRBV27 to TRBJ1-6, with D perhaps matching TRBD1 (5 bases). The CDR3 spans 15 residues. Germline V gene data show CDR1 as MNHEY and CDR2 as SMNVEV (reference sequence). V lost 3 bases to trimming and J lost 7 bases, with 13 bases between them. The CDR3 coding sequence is TGTGCCAGCAGTTTCGGAGCAGGGTACAATTCACCCCTCCACTTT. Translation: CASSFGAGYNSPLHF.

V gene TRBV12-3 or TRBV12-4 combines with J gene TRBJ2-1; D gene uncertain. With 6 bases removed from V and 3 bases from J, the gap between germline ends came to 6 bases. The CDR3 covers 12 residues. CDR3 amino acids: CASSRNYNEQFF. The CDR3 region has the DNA TGTGCCAGCAGCCGTAACTACAATGAGCAGTTCTTC.

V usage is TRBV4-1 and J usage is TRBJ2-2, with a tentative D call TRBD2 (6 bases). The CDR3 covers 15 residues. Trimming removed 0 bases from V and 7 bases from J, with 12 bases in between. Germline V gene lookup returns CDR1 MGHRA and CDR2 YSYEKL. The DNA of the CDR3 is TGCGCCAGCAGCCAAGAACGACTAGGACTCGGGGAGCTGTTTTTT. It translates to CASSQERLGLGELFF.

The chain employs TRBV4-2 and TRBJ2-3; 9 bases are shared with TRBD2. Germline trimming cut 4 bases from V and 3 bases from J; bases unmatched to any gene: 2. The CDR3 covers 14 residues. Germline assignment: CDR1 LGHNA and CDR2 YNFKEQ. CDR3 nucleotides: TGTGCCAGCAGCCCTAGCGGGGTAACAGATACGCAGTATTTT. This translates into CASSPSGVTDTQYF.

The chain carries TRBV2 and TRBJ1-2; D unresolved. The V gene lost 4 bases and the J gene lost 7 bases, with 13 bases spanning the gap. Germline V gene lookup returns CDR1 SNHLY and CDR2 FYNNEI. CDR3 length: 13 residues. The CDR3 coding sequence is TGTGCCAGCAGTGTGAAAGAGGCGGGTGGCTACACCTTC. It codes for CASSVKEAGGYTF. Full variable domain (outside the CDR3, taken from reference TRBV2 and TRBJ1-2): EPEVTQTPSHQVTQMGQEVILRCVPISNHLYFYWYRQILGQKVEFLVSFYNNEISEKSEIFDDQFSVERPDGSNFTLKIRSTKLEDSAMYFCASSVKEAGGYTFGSGTRLTVV.

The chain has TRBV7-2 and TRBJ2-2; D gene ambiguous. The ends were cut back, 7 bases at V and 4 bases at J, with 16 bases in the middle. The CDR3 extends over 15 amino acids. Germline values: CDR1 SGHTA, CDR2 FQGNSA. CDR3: CASTPSRRGTGELFF. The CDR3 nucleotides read TGTGCCAGCACCCCGTCGAGGAGAGGCACCGGGGAGCTGTTTTTT.

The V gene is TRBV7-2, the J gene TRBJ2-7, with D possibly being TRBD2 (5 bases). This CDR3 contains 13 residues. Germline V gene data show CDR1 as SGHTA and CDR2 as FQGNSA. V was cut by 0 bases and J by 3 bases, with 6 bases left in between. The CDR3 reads CASSLAEGYEQYV. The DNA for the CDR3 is TGTGCCAGCAGCTTAGCCGAGGGCTACGAGCAGTACGTC.

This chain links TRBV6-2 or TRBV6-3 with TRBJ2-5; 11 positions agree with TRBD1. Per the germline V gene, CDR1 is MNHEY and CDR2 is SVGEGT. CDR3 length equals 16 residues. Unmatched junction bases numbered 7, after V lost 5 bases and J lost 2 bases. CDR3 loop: CASSVGDRGFQETQYF. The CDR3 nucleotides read TGTGCCAGCAGTGTAGGGGACAGGGGGTTTCAAGAGACCCAGTACTTC.

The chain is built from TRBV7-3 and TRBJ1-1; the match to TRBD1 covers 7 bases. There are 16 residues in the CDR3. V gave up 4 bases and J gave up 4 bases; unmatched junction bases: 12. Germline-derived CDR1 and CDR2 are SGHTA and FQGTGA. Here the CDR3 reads CASSSPDRDRATEAFF. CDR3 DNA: TGTGCCAGCAGCTCCCCTGACAGGGATCGGGCCACTGAAGCTTTCTTT.

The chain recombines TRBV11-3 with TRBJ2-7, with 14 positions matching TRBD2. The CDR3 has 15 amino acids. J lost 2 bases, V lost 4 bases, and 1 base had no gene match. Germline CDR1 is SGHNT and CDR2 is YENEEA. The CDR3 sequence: CASSSGLAGAYEQYF. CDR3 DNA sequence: TGTGCCAGCAGCTCGGGACTAGCGGGGGCCTACGAGCAGTACTTC.

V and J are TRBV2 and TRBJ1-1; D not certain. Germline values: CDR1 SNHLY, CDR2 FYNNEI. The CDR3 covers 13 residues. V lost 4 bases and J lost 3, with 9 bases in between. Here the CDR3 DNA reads TGTGCCAGCAGTGTGACTCCCCACACTGAAGCTTTCTTT. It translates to CASSVTPHTEAFF.

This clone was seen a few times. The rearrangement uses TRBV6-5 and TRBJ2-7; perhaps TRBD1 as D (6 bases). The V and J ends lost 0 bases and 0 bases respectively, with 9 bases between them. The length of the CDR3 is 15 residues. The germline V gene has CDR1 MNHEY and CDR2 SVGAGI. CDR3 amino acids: CASSYSPGASYEQYF. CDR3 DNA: TGTGCCAGCAGTTACTCGCCAGGGGCCTCCTACGAGCAGTACTTC.

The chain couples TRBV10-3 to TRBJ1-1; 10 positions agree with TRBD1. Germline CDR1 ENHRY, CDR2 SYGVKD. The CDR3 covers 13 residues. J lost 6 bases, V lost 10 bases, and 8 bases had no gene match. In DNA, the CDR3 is TGTGCCACTAGGACAGGGGGATCGGCTGAAGCTTTCTTT. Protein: CATRTGGSAEAFF.

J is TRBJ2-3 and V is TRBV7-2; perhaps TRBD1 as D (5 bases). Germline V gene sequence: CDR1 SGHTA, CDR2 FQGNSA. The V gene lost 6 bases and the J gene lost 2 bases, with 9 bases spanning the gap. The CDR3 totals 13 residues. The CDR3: CASRSGPTDTQYF. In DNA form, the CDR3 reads TGTGCCAGCAGATCAGGGCCCACAGATACGCAGTATTTT.

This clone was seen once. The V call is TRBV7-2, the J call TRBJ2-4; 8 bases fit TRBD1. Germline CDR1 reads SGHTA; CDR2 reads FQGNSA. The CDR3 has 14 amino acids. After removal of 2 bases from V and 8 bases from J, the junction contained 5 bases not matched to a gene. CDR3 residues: CASSLQGARDIQYF. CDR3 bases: TGTGCCAGCAGCTTACAGGGGGCGAGGGACATTCAGTACTTC. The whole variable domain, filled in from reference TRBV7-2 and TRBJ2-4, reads GAGVSQSPSNKVTEKGKDVELRCDPISGHTALYWYRQSLGQGLEFLIYFQGNSAPDKSGLPSDRFSAERTGGSVSTLTIQRTQQEDSAVYLCASSLQGARDIQYFGAGTRLSVL.

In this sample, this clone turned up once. The CDR3 sequence is CASSFPSSGTGTYEQYF. The CDR3 DNA sequence: TGTGCCAGCAGCTTTCCCTCCTCCGGGACAGGGACCTACGAGCAGTACTTC. The chain combines TRBV7-9 with TRBJ2-7; 9 bases align to TRBD1. CDR1 is SEHNR and CDR2 is FQNEAQ in the germline V gene (reference sequence). Trimming took 3 bases from V and 2 from J; bases not matched to a gene: 11. The CDR3 spans 17 residues.

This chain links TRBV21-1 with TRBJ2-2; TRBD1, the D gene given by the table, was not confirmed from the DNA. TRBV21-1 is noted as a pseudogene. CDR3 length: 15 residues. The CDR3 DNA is TGTGCCAGCAGGAACGGACAGGGAAACACCGGGGAGCTGTTTTTT. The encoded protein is CASRNGQGNTGELFF.

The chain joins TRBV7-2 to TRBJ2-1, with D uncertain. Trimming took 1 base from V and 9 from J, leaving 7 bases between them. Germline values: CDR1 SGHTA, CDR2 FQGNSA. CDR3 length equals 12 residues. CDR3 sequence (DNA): TGTGCCAGCAGCTTAGGAGTAACTGAGCAGTTCTTC. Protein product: CASSLGVTEQFF. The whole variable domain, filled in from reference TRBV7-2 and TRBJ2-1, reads GAGVSQSPSNKVTEKGKDVELRCDPISGHTALYWYRQSLGQGLEFLIYFQGNSAPDKSGLPSDRFSAERTGGSVSTLTIQRTQQEDSAVYLCASSLGVTEQFFGPGTRLTVL.

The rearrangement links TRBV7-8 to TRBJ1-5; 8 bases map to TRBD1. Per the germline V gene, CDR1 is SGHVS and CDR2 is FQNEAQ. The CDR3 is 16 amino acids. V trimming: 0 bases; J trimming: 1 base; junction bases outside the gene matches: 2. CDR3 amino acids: CASSLARGLSNQPQHF. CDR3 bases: TGTGCCAGCAGCTTAGCCAGGGGGCTCAGCAATCAGCCCCAGCATTTT.

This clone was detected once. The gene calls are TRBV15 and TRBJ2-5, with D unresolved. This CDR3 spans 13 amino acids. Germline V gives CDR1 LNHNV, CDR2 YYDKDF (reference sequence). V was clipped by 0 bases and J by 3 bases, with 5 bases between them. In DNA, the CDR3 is TGTGCCACCAGCAGAGATCTAGAAGAGACCCAGTACTTC. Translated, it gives CATSRDLEETQYF. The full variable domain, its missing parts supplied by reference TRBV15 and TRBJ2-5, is DAMVIQNPRYQVTQFGKPVTLSCSQTLNHNVMYWYQQKSSQAPKLLFHYYDKDFNNEADTPDNFQSRRPNTSFCFLDIRSPGLGDTAMYLCATSRDLEETQYFGPGTRLLVL.